What follows describes a single T cell receptor (beta chain). Its target is not known. This entry belongs to a study of shared clonotypes between healthy human individuals. Study as a whole: Per-donor plates numbered three CD4 naive, three CD4 memory, two CD8 naive and one CD8 memory.

From CD4+ cells came CD45RA+ naive and CD45RA-negative memory subsets. This table comes from immunoSEQ multiplex PCR, and its TCRdb copy is limited to in-frame clones, with some not included. The sample consists of a few hundred thousand clones, around 97% of them appearing once. General study points: Naive subsets typically showed greater estimated richness than memory subsets.

The CDR3 is made up of 16 amino acids. The V gene end was trimmed by 5 bases and the J gene end by 5 bases; junction bases not matched to a gene: 8. Germline CDR1 SEHNR, CDR2 FQNEAQ (reference sequence). Sequencing used naive CD4+ T cells sorted from blood. As for subset: CD45RA+ positively selected. The chain combines TRBV7-9 with TRBJ2-5, with TRBD2 matching over 13 bases. The source is a woman under 40 in good health. CDR3 nucleotides: TGTGCCAGCAGCCAAGGACTAGCGGGAGACGGGGAGACCCAGTACTTC. Its protein product is CASSQGLAGDGETQYF.